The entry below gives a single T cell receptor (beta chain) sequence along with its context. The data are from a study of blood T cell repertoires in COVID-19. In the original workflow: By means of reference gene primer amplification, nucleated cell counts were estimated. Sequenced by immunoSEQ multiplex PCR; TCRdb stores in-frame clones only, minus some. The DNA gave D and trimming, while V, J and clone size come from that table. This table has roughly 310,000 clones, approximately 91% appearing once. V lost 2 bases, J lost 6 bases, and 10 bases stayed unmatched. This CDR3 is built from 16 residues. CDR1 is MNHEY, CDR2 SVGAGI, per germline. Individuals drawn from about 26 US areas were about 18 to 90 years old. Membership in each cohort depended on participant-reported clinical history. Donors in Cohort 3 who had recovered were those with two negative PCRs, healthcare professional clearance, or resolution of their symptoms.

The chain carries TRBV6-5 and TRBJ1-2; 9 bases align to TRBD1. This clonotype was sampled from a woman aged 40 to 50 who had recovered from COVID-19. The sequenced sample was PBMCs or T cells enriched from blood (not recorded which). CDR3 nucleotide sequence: TGTGCCAGCAGTTACGCCGGGGACAGGGAAGGGAATGGCTACACCTTC. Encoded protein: CASSYAGDREGNGYTF.